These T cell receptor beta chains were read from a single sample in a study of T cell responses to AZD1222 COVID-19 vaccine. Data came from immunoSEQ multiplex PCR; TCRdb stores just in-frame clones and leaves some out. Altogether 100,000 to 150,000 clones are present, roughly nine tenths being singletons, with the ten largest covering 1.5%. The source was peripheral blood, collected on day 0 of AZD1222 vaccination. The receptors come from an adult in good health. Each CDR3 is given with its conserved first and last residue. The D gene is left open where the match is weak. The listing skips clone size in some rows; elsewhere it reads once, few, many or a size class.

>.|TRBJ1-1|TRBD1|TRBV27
TGTGCCAGCAGACGGGACAGGGACATGAACACTGAAGCTTTCTTT
CASRRDRDMNTEAFF
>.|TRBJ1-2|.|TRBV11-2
TGTGCCAGCAGCTTCGAGGCCCAGCTATACACCTTC
CASSFEAQLYTF
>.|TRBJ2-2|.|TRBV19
TGTGCCAGTAGTATCGACAGGCGGACCACCGGGGAGCTGTTTTTT
CASSIDRRTTGELFF
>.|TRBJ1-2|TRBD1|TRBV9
TGTGCCAGCAGCGTAGAGTGGACAGGAGTGGGTGGCTACACCTTC
CASSVEWTGVGGYTF
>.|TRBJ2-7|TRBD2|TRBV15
TGTGCCACCAGCAGAGACCCTAGCGGGGTCTACGAGCAGTACTTC
CATSRDPSGVYEQYF
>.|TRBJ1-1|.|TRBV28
TGTGCCAGCAGTTTGACAGACAACACTGAAGCTTTCTTT
CASSLTDNTEAFF
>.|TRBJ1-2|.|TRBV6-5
TGTGCCAGCAGTTCGGACAGAACTAACTATGGCTACACCTTC
CASSSDRTNYGYTF
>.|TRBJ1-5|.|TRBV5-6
TGTGCCAGCAGAGCGCAAGGAGTGGGCAATCAGCCCCAGCATTTT
CASRAQGVGNQPQHF
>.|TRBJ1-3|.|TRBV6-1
TGTGCCAGCAGTGAAGCGGGGAGGAGCTCTGGAAACACCATATATTTT
CASSEAGRSSGNTIYF
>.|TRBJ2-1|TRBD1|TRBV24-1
TGTGCCACCAGTGACCTGACAGGGTCCTACAATGAGCAGTTCTTC
CATSDLTGSYNEQFF
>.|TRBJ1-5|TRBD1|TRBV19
TGTGCCAGTAGTCCCGGGACAGCTCCAGATCAGCCCCAGCATTTT
CASSPGTAPDQPQHF
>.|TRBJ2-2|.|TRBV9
TGTGCCAGCAGCTCCCGGGGGAAAGGGACCGGGGAGCTGTTTTTT
CASSSRGKGTGELFF
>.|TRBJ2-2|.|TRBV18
TGTGCCAGCTCACCATCGGGGACGAACACCGGGGAGCTGTTTTTT
CASSPSGTNTGELFF
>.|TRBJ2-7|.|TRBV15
TGTGCCACGCAGGCGGGGCCTAATTACTACGAGCAGTACTTC
CATQAGPNYYEQYF
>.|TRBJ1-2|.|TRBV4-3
TGCGCCAGCAGCCAAGAATATAGGGGAACGAACTATGGCTACACCTTC
CASSQEYRGTNYGYTF
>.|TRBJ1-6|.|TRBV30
TGTGCCCAGGGGCTTTCGGGGGGCGATTCACCCCTCCACTTT
CAQGLSGGDSPLHF
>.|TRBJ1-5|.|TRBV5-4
TGTGCCAGCAGCCTAGGGGGGGATCAGCCCCAGCATTTT
CASSLGGDQPQHF
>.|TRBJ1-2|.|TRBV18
TGTGCCAGCTCACCAGTTCATCAGGGGAACTATGGCTACACCTTC
CASSPVHQGNYGYTF
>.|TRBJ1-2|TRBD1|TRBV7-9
TGTGCCAGCAGCTTGGGACAGGGGCTTGGCTACACCTTC
CASSLGQGLGYTF
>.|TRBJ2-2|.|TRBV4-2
TGTGCCAGCAGCTCCCGGGTCGGGGAGCTGTTTTTT
CASSSRVGELFF
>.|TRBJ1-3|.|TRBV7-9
TGTGCCAGCAGCATCCTGGGAGGGGACTTCTCTGGAAACACCATATATTTT
CASSILGGDFSGNTIYF
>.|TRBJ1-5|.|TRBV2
TGTGCCAGCAGCCTGCGTATGGGACAACTCAGCAATCAGCCCCAGCATTTT
CASSLRMGQLSNQPQHF
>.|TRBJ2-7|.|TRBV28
TGTGCCACCGCAGGGGACTCCTACGAGCAGTACTTC
CATAGDSYEQYF
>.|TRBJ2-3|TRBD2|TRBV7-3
TGTGCCAGCAGCTTAAGCGGGGGACGCACAGATACGCAGTATTTT
CASSLSGGRTDTQYF
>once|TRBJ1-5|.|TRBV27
TGTGCCAGCAGTTTAAGTCGTTGGGGAAGACAGCCCCAGCATTTT
CASSLSRWGRQPQHF
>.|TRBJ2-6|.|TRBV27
TGTGCCAGCAGTTTATCTGTAACTGGGGCCAACGTCCTGACTTTC
CASSLSVTGANVLTF
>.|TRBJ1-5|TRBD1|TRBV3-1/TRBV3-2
TGTGCCAGCAGCCAAGGTACAGGGGGTTATCAGCCCCAGCATTTT
CASSQGTGGYQPQHF
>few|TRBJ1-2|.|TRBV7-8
TGTGCCAGCAGCTTAGCGGCCGGGGGGTCGGGCTATGGCTACACCTTC
CASSLAAGGSGYGYTF
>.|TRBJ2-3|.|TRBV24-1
TGTGCCACCAGTGCACGGGGGACTCCGTGGGATACGCAGTATTTT
CATSARGTPWDTQYF
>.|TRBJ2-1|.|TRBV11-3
TGTGCCAGCAGCTTAGATACCGTACGTCTTGAGCAGTTCTTC
CASSLDTVRLEQFF
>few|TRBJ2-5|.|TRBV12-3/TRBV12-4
TGTGCCAGCAGTTTAGAGACCCAGTACTTC
CASSLETQYF
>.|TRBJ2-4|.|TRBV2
TGTGCCAGCATCTTACAGCTAGCCAAAAACATTCAGTACTTC
CASILQLAKNIQYF
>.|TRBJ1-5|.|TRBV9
TGTGCCAGCAGCGTAGGGGTGGGGGATGGCCAGCCCCAGCATTTT
CASSVGVGDGQPQHF
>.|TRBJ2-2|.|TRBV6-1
TGTGCCTTTGCACCCTTTCCGACCGGGGAGCTGTTTTTT
CAFAPFPTGELFF
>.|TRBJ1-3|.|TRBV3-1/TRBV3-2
TGTGCCAGCAGCCAAGATCGGGGGGGCTCTGGAAACACCATATATTTT
CASSQDRGGSGNTIYF
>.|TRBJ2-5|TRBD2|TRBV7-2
TGTGCCAGCAGCCTAGCGGGGGGTCAAGAGACCCAGTACTTC
CASSLAGGQETQYF
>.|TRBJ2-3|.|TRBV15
TGTGCCACCACCACGGGGGGCACAGATACGCAGTATTTT
CATTTGGTDTQYF
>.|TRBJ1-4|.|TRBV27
TGTGCCAGCAGTTTTTCCCCCGGGGGTCGCCGAAAACTGTTTTTT
CASSFSPGGRRKLFF
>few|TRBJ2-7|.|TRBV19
TGTGCCAGTAGTCAACCGGGGAAAGGGGTCTACGAGCAGTACTTC
CASSQPGKGVYEQYF
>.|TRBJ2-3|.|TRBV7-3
TGTGCCAGCAGCCCCCGCCTCACAGATACGCAGTATTTT
CASSPRLTDTQYF
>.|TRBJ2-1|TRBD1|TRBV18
TGTGCCAGCTCACCACCAACACAGGGGGCGGGGGAGCAGTTCTTC
CASSPPTQGAGEQFF
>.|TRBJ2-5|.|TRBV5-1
TGCGCCAGCAGCTTGGCACAGGGAGGAGGGGAGACCCAGTACTTC
CASSLAQGGGETQYF
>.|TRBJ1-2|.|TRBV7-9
TGTGCCAGCAGCCCGGCCGGTTTCAACTATGGCTACACCTTC
CASSPAGFNYGYTF
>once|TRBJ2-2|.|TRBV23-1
TGCGCCAGCGAACGCAGGGACGGGCGGCACGCCGGGGAGCTGTTTTTT
CASERRDGRHAGELFF
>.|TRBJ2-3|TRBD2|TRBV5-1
TGCGCCAGCAGCCCCGGGACTAGAGGCCAGGATACGCAGTATTTT
CASSPGTRGQDTQYF
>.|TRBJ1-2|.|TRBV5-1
TGCGCCAGCAGCTTCGGGGCCGGGGAGGCAACGCGGGGCTACACCTTC
CASSFGAGEATRGYTF
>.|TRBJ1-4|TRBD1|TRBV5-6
TGTGCCAGCAGCTCGGGACAGGGGGCCTACGAAAAACTGTTTTTT
CASSSGQGAYEKLFF
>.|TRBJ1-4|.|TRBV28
TGTGCCAGCAAACTGGGCCCCGCTGGCGATGAAAAACTGTTTTTT
CASKLGPAGDEKLFF
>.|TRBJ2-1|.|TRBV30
TGTGCCTGGAGTGCCCTACACAATGAGCAGTTCTTC
CAWSALHNEQFF
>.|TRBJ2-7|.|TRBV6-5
TGTGCCAGCAGTTACTCGGGGGTAGCCGGGGCCTACGAGCAGTACTTC
CASSYSGVAGAYEQYF
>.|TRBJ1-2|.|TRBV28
TGTGCCAGCAGTTTGGCCAGGTATGGCTACACCTTC
CASSLARYGYTF
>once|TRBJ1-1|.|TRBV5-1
TGCGCCAGCAGATTCGGGACATTGAACACTGAAGCTTTCTTT
CASRFGTLNTEAFF
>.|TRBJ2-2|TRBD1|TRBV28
TGTGCCAGCAGTTTCCCCGACATAGGGGGACAGGGCTTTATCGGGGAGCTGTTTTTT
CASSFPDIGGQGFIGELFF